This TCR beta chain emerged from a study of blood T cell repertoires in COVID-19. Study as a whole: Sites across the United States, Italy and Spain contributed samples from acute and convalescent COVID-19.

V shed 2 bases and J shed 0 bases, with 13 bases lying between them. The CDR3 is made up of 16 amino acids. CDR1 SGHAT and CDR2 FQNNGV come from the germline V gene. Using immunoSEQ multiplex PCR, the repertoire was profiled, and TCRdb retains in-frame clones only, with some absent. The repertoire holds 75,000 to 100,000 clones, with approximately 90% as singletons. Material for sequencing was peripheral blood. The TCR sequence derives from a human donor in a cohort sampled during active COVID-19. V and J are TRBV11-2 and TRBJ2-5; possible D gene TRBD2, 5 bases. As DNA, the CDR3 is TGTGCCAGCAGCTTATATCCAGCGGAGTACCAAGAGACCCAGTACTTC. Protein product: CASSLYPAEYQETQYF.